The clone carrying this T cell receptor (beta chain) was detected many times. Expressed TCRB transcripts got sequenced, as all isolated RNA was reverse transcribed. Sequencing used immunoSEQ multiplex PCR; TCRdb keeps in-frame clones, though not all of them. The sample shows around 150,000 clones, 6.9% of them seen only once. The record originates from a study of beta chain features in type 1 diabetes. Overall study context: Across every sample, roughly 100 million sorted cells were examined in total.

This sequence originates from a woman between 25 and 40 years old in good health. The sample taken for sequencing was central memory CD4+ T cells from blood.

Here the CDR3 reads CASSQGSRGGGYNEQFF. CDR3 sequence (DNA): TGCGCCAGCAGCCAAGGCTCAAGGGGCGGGGGGTACAATGAGCAGTTCTTC. The V and J genes are TRBV4-3 and TRBJ2-1, with TRBD2 matching over 8 bases. From germline, CDR1 is LGHNA and CDR2 YSLEER. The CDR3 length is 17 residues. The ends lost 1 base at V and 4 bases at J; junction bases unmatched: 9.